Shown below are 21 T cell receptor beta chains from a single sample sequenced in a study of PD-1 blockade in mismatch repair-deficient tumors. TCRdb's copy holds only in-frame clones and misses some; the assay was immunoSEQ multiplex PCR. This table holds about 51,000 clones, roughly 80% found once. The material was peripheral blood, obtained more than 19 weeks after starting pembrolizumab. The source of these receptors is an adult with mismatch repair-deficient cancer.

V is TRBV10-1 and J is TRBJ2-3; 10 bases align to TRBD1. There are 14 residues in the CDR3. CDR1 and CDR2 (germline): WNHNN, SYGVQD (reference sequence). Trimming removed 4 bases from V and 3 bases from J; junction bases left unmatched: 1. CDR3 in DNA: TGCGCCAGCAGTGGGACAGGGGGTACAGATACGCAGTATTTT. Translated, it gives CASSGTGGTDTQYF.

This clone was picked up a small number of times. This chain links TRBV27 with TRBJ2-7; TRBD1 aligns across 9 bases. This CDR3 spans 14 amino acids. Germline V lookup: CDR1 MNHEY, CDR2 SMNVEV (reference sequence). V lost 3 bases, J lost 4 bases, and 4 bases stayed unmatched. The CDR3, as DNA: TGTGCCAGCAGTTTGACAGGGGGACTATACGAGCAGTACTTC. It translates to CASSLTGGLYEQYF.

The rearrangement joins TRBV4-2 to TRBJ2-1; D uncertain. From germline, CDR1 is LGHNA and CDR2 YNFKEQ. Trimming removed 0 bases from V and 0 bases from J, with 15 bases in between. The CDR3 spans 18 residues. CDR3 amino acids: CASSQDLNPSSSYNEQFF. In DNA form, the CDR3 reads TGTGCCAGCAGCCAAGATCTAAATCCATCGAGCTCCTACAATGAGCAGTTCTTC.

This clone was detected only a few times. V and J are TRBV5-1 and TRBJ2-3; D gene unclear. V was shortened by 4 bases and J by 9 bases, with 12 bases between the two germline ends. The length of the CDR3 is 12 residues. CDR1 is SGHRS, CDR2 YFSETQ, per germline. Here the CDR3 DNA reads TGCGCCAGCAGCACCGATTCCCAGACGCAGTATTTT. It specifies CASSTDSQTQYF.

V and J are TRBV4-1 and TRBJ2-5; 11 bases match TRBD1. This CDR3 region has 17 residues. V was clipped by 4 bases and J by 1 base; unmatched bases: 8. Germline V gene lookup returns CDR1 MGHRA and CDR2 YSYEKL. Written as DNA, the CDR3 is TGCGCCAGCAGCCCTCCGGACAGGGGGCGGACCCAAGAGACCCAGTACTTC. Protein sequence: CASSPPDRGRTQETQYF.

This clone has only one observation. In DNA, the CDR3 is TGCAGCGTTGTCCCGGCAGGTTCCTACGAGCAGTACTTC. Protein sequence: CSVVPAGSYEQYF. V usage is TRBV29-1 and J usage is TRBJ2-7; D gene unclear. This CDR3 contains 13 residues. V was clipped by 4 bases and J by 1 base, with 11 bases between them. Germline loops: CDR1 SQVTM, CDR2 ANQGSEA.

The J gene is TRBJ1-2, the V gene TRBV5-6; 7 bases map to TRBD1. The CDR3 consists of 15 residues. V trimming: 4 bases; J trimming: 4 bases; junction bases outside the gene matches: 10. Germline V lookup: CDR1 SGHDT, CDR2 YYEEEE. The CDR3 protein is CASSRGGDSLYGYTF. In nucleotides, the CDR3 is TGTGCCAGCAGCCGAGGGGGGGACAGCCTCTATGGCTACACCTTC.

This clone was observed a single time. The J gene is TRBJ1-6, the V gene TRBV5-4, with D perhaps TRBD1 (6 bases). CDR3 length equals 14 residues. Germline V gene data show CDR1 as SGHNT and CDR2 as YYREEE (reference sequence). V was trimmed by 4 bases and J by 6 bases, leaving 11 bases between them. CDR3 nucleotides: TGTGCCAGCAGCCGCACCAGGGGTAATTCACCCCTCCACTTT. This codes for CASSRTRGNSPLHF.

In this sample, this clone turned up once. This chain links TRBV7-6 with TRBJ1-3; D remains unclear. CDR3 length equals 13 residues. V lost 0 bases and J lost 11, with 11 bases in between. Per germline, CDR1 SGHVS and CDR2 FNYEAQ. This CDR3 is CASSLADGFSIYF. Here the CDR3 DNA reads TGTGCCAGCAGCTTAGCGGACGGATTCTCCATATATTTT.

The chain couples TRBV29-1 to TRBJ2-5; 8 bases match TRBD2. V dropped 0 bases and J dropped 2; count of bases not matched to a gene: 11. This CDR3 region has 17 residues. CDR1 SQVTM and CDR2 ANQGSEA come from the germline V gene. CDR3 region: CSVEEVGGRRRQETQYF. For the CDR3, the DNA is TGCAGCGTTGAAGAAGTGGGCGGGAGGCGGAGGCAAGAGACCCAGTACTTC.

This chain connects TRBV6-6 to TRBJ2-7; D remains unclear. Germline lookup yields CDR1 MNHNY and CDR2 SVGAGI (reference sequence). V was pared by 8 bases and J by 6 bases, with 14 bases between. This CDR3 has 12 amino acids. CDR3 protein: CASSEREGEQYF. The CDR3 DNA is TGTGCCAGCTCAGAAAGGGAAGGCGAGCAGTACTTC.

The chain links TRBV29-1 to TRBJ2-3; D possibly corresponds to TRBD2 (5 bases). Between the trimmed V and J ends, which lost 7 bases and 0 bases, there was a span of 11 bases. The CDR3 runs 13 residues. Germline-derived CDR1 and CDR2 are SQVTM and ANQGSEA. The CDR3 protein is CSARTLSTDTQYF. The DNA of the CDR3 is TGCAGCGCCCGGACTCTTAGCACAGATACGCAGTATTTT.

V is TRBV7-3 and J is TRBJ2-1; 9 nucleotides agree with TRBD2. Germline trimming cut 2 bases from V and 3 bases from J; bases unmatched to any gene: 5. This CDR3 region has 16 residues. Germline CDR1 is SGHTA and CDR2 is FQGTGA. CDR3 bases: TGTGCCAGCAGCTTAGGCGGGAGGGGTTTCTACAATGAGCAGTTCTTC. Amino acid sequence: CASSLGGRGFYNEQFF. Using reference TRBV7-3 and TRBJ2-1 for the parts outside the CDR3, the full variable domain is GAGVSQTPSNKVTEKGKYVELRCDPISGHTALYWYRQSLGQGPEFLIYFQGTGAADDSGLPNDRFFAVRPEGSVSTLKIQRTERGDSAVYLCASSLGGRGFYNEQFFGPGTRLTVL.

The chain is built from TRBV7-2 and TRBJ2-7, with D maybe TRBD1 (6 bases). Trimming stripped 5 bases from V and 6 bases from J, with 20 bases between. Germline CDR1 SGHTA, CDR2 FQGNSA. CDR3 length: 15 amino acids. CDR3 in amino acids: CASSIYRDPGFEQYF. In DNA, the CDR3 is TGTGCCAGCAGCATCTACAGGGACCCTGGCTTCGAGCAGTACTTC.

The count of this clone is one. The V call is TRBV5-1, the J call TRBJ2-1, with D possibly matching TRBD2 (6 bases). Per the germline V gene, CDR1 is SGHRS and CDR2 is YFSETQ. Trimming removed 0 bases from V and 0 bases from J, with 7 bases in between. The CDR3 totals 15 residues. CDR3 region: CASSLGGNSYNEQFF. As DNA, the CDR3 is TGCGCCAGCAGCTTGGGCGGGAACTCCTACAATGAGCAGTTCTTC.

The chain is built from TRBV15 and TRBJ2-5; D perhaps matches TRBD1 (6 bases). TRBJ2-7 explains the end of the DNA better; the J call may be wrong. The CDR3 loop spans 16 amino acids. In germline, CDR1 is LNHNV, CDR2 YYDKDF (reference sequence). The CDR3 loop reads CATSRDLGAAMDEQYF. The CDR3 bases are TGTGCCACCAGCAGAGATCTGGGGGCCGCTATGGACGAGCAGTACTTC.

The rearrangement joins TRBV21-1 to TRBJ1-1. TRBV21-1 is described as a pseudogene. This CDR3 region has 12 residues. The CDR3, as DNA: TGTGCCAGCAGCAAGCAAGATGCTGAAGCTTTCTTT. Translation: CASSKQDAEAFF.

This clone was counted between two and nine times. The chain employs TRBV30 and TRBJ1-2; D is undetermined. Germline CDR1 GTSNPN, CDR2 SVGIG (reference sequence). This CDR3 region has 13 residues. Trimming shortened V by 0 bases and J by 7 bases, and 12 bases separated the two germline ends. The CDR3: CAWSVGIQGGYTF. The CDR3 nucleotides are TGTGCCTGGAGTGTGGGGATTCAAGGTGGCTACACCTTC.

The chain joins TRBV7-2 to TRBJ2-7; 10 positions agree with TRBD1. The V and J ends lost 4 bases and 2 bases, in that order; junction bases with no gene match: 5. The germline CDR1 and CDR2 sequences are SGHTA and FQGNSA. The CDR3 runs 15 residues. This chain's CDR3 is CASSSDRGLTYEQYF. CDR3 bases: TGTGCCAGCAGCTCAGACAGGGGGCTAACCTACGAGCAGTACTTC.

This clone was detected only a few times. V usage is TRBV5-1 and J usage is TRBJ1-5, with a tentative D call TRBD1 (5 bases). The germline gives CDR1 SGHRS, CDR2 YFSETQ. Trimming pared 0 bases from V and 2 bases from J, leaving 9 bases between. This CDR3 comprises 15 residues. Written as DNA, the CDR3 is TGCGCCAGCAGCTTGGAGACGGGACGCAATCAGCCCCAGCATTTT. This translates into CASSLETGRNQPQHF.

The CDR3 DNA reads as TGCAGCGTTGTTATTGGTGTGACAGGGTTAAAGGATGAAAAACTGTTTTTT. The encoded protein is CSVVIGVTGLKDEKLFF. This chain uses TRBV29-1 with TRBJ1-4, with TRBD1 matching 7 bases. The CDR3 covers 17 residues. After removal of 4 bases from V and 6 bases from J, the junction contained 17 bases not matched to a gene. Germline V gene sequence: CDR1 SQVTM, CDR2 ANQGSEA.